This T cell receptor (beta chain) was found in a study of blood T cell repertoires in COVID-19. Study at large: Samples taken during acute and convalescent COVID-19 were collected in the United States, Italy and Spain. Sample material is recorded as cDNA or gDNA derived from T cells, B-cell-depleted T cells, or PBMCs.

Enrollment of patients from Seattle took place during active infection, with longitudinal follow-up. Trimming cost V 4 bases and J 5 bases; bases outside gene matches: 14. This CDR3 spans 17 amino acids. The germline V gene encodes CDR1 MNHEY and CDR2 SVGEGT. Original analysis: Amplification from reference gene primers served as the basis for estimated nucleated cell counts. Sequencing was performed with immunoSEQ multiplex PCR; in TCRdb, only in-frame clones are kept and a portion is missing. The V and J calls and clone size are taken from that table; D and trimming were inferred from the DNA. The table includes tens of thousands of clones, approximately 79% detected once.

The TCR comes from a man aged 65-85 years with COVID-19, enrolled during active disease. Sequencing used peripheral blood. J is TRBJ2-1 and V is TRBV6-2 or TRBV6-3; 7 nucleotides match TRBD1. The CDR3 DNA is TGTGCCAGCAGTTCGGACAGGCGTAGTTCAATACACAATGAGCAGTTCTTC. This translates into CASSSDRRSSIHNEQFF.